The entry below gives a single T cell receptor (beta chain) sequence along with its context. The antigen is undetermined. The data were taken from a study of cytomegalovirus exposure and HLA in healthy donors. This CDR3 has 15 amino acids. V gave up 3 bases and J gave up 4 bases; unmatched junction bases: 6. Germline CDR1 and CDR2: SGHNT and YYREEE (reference sequence). Study findings and constraints: A later analysis reportedly found that, within productive TCRs, an Asian-associated ancestry cluster had fewer N-insertions than the mean observed across the approximately 600 donors.

60 Vbeta and 13 Jbeta primers were used in PCR. Profiled with immunoSEQ multiplex PCR; TCRdb holds only in-frame clones, not every one. Of 150,000 to 200,000 clones in the sample, more than 65% are singletons; the top ten hold roughly 6.7%. The rearrangement joins TRBV5-4 to TRBJ2-1, with 8 bases matching TRBD1. Sample: PBMCs. The receptor was isolated from a man aged 45 to 65 in good health and CMV-seropositive. The CDR3 DNA sequence: TGTGCCAGCAGCTCCCCGACAGGGGCTTACAATGAGCAGTTCTTC. It specifies CASSSPTGAYNEQFF.